The 20 T cell receptor beta chains given below trace back to one sample, sequenced in a study of T cells in tuberculosis. Sequencing was performed with immunoSEQ multiplex PCR; in TCRdb, only in-frame clones are kept and a portion is missing. The sample carries roughly 28,000 clones, around 90% recorded once. What was sequenced was PBMCs. The origin of the receptors is a donor aged 10 to 29 with latent tuberculosis or without tuberculosis infection.

V and J are TRBV9 and TRBJ2-1, with 12 bases matching TRBD2. Germline loops: CDR1 SGDLS, CDR2 YYNGEE. With 3 bases clipped from V and 8 bases from J, the junction kept 3 bases outside the gene matches. This CDR3 region has 14 residues. Here the CDR3 reads CASSASGGVDEQFF. The CDR3 DNA reads TGTGCCAGCAGCGCTAGCGGGGGGGTCGATGAGCAGTTCTTC.

As DNA, the CDR3 is TGCGCCAGCAGCCCGGACAGGGAGGGAAACACCATATATTTT. This translates into CASSPDREGNTIYF. The chain is built from TRBV5-1 and TRBJ1-3, with 8 bases fitting TRBD1. Germline V gene sequence: CDR1 SGHRS, CDR2 YFSETQ. This CDR3 contains 14 residues. The V segment lost 4 bases and the J segment 4 bases; nucleotides outside the gene matches: 4.

J is TRBJ2-1 and V is TRBV5-6, with D possibly being TRBD1 (6 bases). V was trimmed by 3 bases and J by 7 bases, leaving 20 bases between them. Germline CDR1 SGHDT, CDR2 YYEEEE. The CDR3 has 16 amino acids. In DNA form, the CDR3 reads TGTGCCAGCAGCTCCACTAGGACAAGGGGGTCGAATGAGCAGTTCTTC. Residues: CASSSTRTRGSNEQFF.

The CDR3 DNA reads as TGTGCCAGCAGCTTTGGTCAGGGAGGGTATGGCTACACCTTC. This gives the protein CASSFGQGGYGYTF. The chain employs TRBV7-9 and TRBJ1-2; maybe TRBD1 (5 bases). Trimming took off 3 bases at V and 5 bases at J, with 13 bases between the two ends. Per the germline V gene, CDR1 is SEHNR and CDR2 is FQNEAQ (reference sequence). The CDR3 extends over 14 amino acids.

This clone came up a few times. V gene TRBV10-1 combines with J gene TRBJ2-1, with 7 bases matching TRBD2. Unmatched junction bases numbered 4, after V lost 6 bases and J lost 2 bases. Germline CDR1 reads WNHNN; CDR2 reads SYGVQD (reference sequence). CDR3 size: 14 residues. The CDR3 DNA follows: TGCGCCAGCAGCCCTAGCGGAACCTACAATGAGCAGTTCTTC. It specifies CASSPSGTYNEQFF.

V and J are TRBV6-6 and TRBJ2-7; D remains unclear. V shed 8 bases and J shed 3 bases, with 5 bases lying between them. In germline, CDR1 is MNHNY, CDR2 SVGAGI (reference sequence). The CDR3 consists of 10 residues. The CDR3 spells CASGHYEQYF. CDR3 sequence (DNA): TGTGCCAGCGGGCACTACGAGCAGTACTTC.

The chain carries TRBV4-3 and TRBJ1-4; 7 bases map to TRBD1. The ends lost 1 base at V and 2 bases at J; junction bases unmatched: 7. The CDR3 extends over 17 amino acids. Per the germline V gene, CDR1 is LGHNA and CDR2 is YSLEER. In nucleotides, the CDR3 is TGCGCCAGCAGCCAAGGGGGAACAGGGGCGACTAATGAAAAACTGTTTTTT. This translates into CASSQGGTGATNEKLFF.

CDR3 loop: CATAVGADYGYTF. CDR3 coding DNA: TGTGCCACAGCCGTGGGGGCAGACTATGGCTACACCTTC. This rearrangement joins TRBV15 to TRBJ1-2, with D perhaps matching TRBD1 (6 bases). The V gene's germline CDR1 is LNHNV and CDR2 YYDKDF (reference sequence). The CDR3 is 13 residues long. The V and J ends lost 9 bases and 3 bases respectively, with 14 bases between them.

The chain carries TRBV7-9 and TRBJ2-7; TRBD1 agrees at 10 bases. Germline CDR1 reads SEHNR; CDR2 reads FQNEAQ (reference sequence). Trimming removed 4 bases from V and 3 bases from J; junction bases left unmatched: 3. This CDR3 comprises 14 residues. Written as DNA, the CDR3 is TGTGCCAGCAGCTCTTGGGACAGGGGCTACGAGCAGTACTTC. Encoded protein: CASSSWDRGYEQYF. The whole variable domain, remainder taken from reference TRBV7-9 and TRBJ2-7, is DTGVSQNPRHKITKRGQNVTFRCDPISEHNRLYWYRQTLGQGPEFLTYFQNEAQLEKSRLLSDRFSAERPKGSFSTLEIQRTEQGDSAMYLCASSSWDRGYEQYFGPGTRLTVT.

This chain uses TRBV4-1 with TRBJ1-3, with 7 nucleotides matching TRBD1. CDR3 length: 17 amino acids. V gave up 0 bases and J gave up 4 bases; unmatched junction bases: 9. Germline V gene lookup returns CDR1 MGHRA and CDR2 YSYEKL. DNA of the CDR3: TGCGCCAGCAGCCAAGATCGGGACAGTTACGGCGGAAACACCATATATTTT. Translation gives CASSQDRDSYGGNTIYF.

This clone was seen just once. V usage is TRBV7-2 and J usage is TRBJ2-6, with D possibly TRBD1 on 5 matching bases. The CDR3 sequence is 15 residues long. Germline lookup yields CDR1 SGHTA and CDR2 FQGNSA. Trimming removed 3 bases at V and 3 bases at J, with 9 bases between. CDR3 nucleotides: TGTGCCAGCAGCTTGCAGGGTGGTGGGGCCAACGTCCTGACTTTC. Protein sequence: CASSLQGGGANVLTF.

The chain uses TRBV10-3 and TRBJ2-5; no reliable D call. Germline assignment: CDR1 ENHRY and CDR2 SYGVKD. Trimming left V 0 bases short and J 5 bases short, with 13 bases between. This CDR3 has 15 amino acids. The CDR3 here is CAISESVPGLETQYF. DNA of the CDR3: TGTGCCATCAGTGAGTCGGTTCCAGGTCTTGAGACCCAGTACTTC.

The chain employs TRBV6-5 and TRBJ2-2, with a possible D match to TRBD2 (7 bases). Trimming shortened V by 9 bases and J by 6 bases, and 17 bases separated the two germline ends. CDR3 length equals 14 residues. CDR1 MNHEY and CDR2 SVGAGI come from the germline V gene. CDR3 region: CARQPGGRAGELFF. CDR3 nucleotides: TGTGCCAGACAGCCCGGGGGGCGAGCCGGGGAGCTGTTTTTT.

V gene TRBV9 combines with J gene TRBJ2-3; 10 bases agree with TRBD2. The CDR3 contains 14 residues. The germline gives CDR1 SGDLS, CDR2 YYNGEE. V gave up 8 bases and J gave up 7 bases; unmatched junction bases: 10. In DNA form, the CDR3 reads TGTGCCAGGACTATAGCGGGGGGTTCAAATACGCAGTATTTT. Translation: CARTIAGGSNTQYF.

This clone was observed a few times. J is TRBJ1-2 and V is TRBV29-1, with TRBD1 identical over 7 bases. Germline V gene sequence: CDR1 SQVTM, CDR2 ANQGSEA. The CDR3 sequence is 14 residues long. Trimming at V came to 4 bases and at J to 3 bases, leaving 8 bases not matched to a gene. In nucleotides, the CDR3 is TGCAGCGTTGGACACCCCGGACAGGACTATGGCTACACCTTC. Amino acid sequence: CSVGHPGQDYGYTF.

The chain recombines TRBV14 with TRBJ1-2; TRBD1 matches at 9 bases. The CDR3 length is 13 residues. Germline V gene sequence: CDR1 SGHDN, CDR2 FVKESK. After removal of 8 bases from V and 4 bases from J, the junction contained 5 bases not matched to a gene. The CDR3 DNA sequence: TGTGCCAGCGGAGGGACAGGGAGCTATGGCTACACCTTC. As protein: CASGGTGSYGYTF.

The rearrangement links TRBV5-1 to TRBJ2-4; no firm D call. V lost 2 bases to trimming and J lost 2 bases, with 14 bases between them. The CDR3 has 16 amino acids. CDR1 is SGHRS, CDR2 YFSETQ, per germline. The CDR3: CASSFGKSGSKNIQYF. CDR3 nucleotides: TGCGCCAGCAGCTTCGGAAAATCCGGGTCCAAAAACATTCAGTACTTC.

CDR3 nucleotide sequence: TGTGCTAGTGCGCGGGACTACGAGCAGTACTTC. This gives the protein CASARDYEQYF. This chain links TRBV12-5 with TRBJ2-7; a possible D gene is TRBD2 (6 bases). The CDR3 has 11 residues. Trimming took 7 bases from V and 3 from J, leaving 7 bases between them. Germline V gene sequence: CDR1 LGHNT, CDR2 FRNRAP. Filled out from reference TRBV12-5 and TRBJ2-7, the complete variable domain reads DARVTQTPRHKVTEMGQEVTMRCQPILGHNTVFWYRQTMMQGLELLAYFRNRAPLDDSGMPKDRFSAEMPDATLATLKIQPSEPRDSAVYFCASARDYEQYFGPGTRLTVT.

The chain employs TRBV7-9 and TRBJ2-3; unclear D gene. Per the germline V gene, CDR1 is SEHNR and CDR2 is FQNEAQ (reference sequence). This CDR3 is 9 amino acids long. Trimming removed 5 bases from V and 8 bases from J, with 2 bases in between. Here the CDR3 reads CASSRTQYF. As DNA, the CDR3 is TGTGCCAGCAGCCGTACGCAGTATTTT.

The genes are TRBV4-1 and TRBJ1-6; 7 bases fit TRBD1. The germline V gene has CDR1 MGHRA and CDR2 YSYEKL. V was clipped by 5 bases and J by 3 bases; unmatched bases: 4. The CDR3 covers 15 residues. The CDR3 sequence: CASSLRQGYNSPLHF. For the CDR3, the DNA is TGCGCCAGCAGCTTGCGACAGGGCTATAATTCACCCCTCCACTTT.